Listed here are 17 T cell receptor beta chains from one sample, sequenced in a study of T cell clones after liver transplantation. Method: immunoSEQ multiplex PCR; TCRdb's copy keeps in-frame clones and lacks some. Found here are nearly 15,000 clones, around 90% of them singletons; the top ten hold 40% to 50%. This specimen consisted of CD8+ T cells from blood, obtained before liver transplant. The receptors here all came from a human donor who received a liver transplant.

The chain couples TRBV7-9 to TRBJ1-3; possibly TRBD1 for D (5 bases). This CDR3 comprises 15 residues. Germline V gene lookup returns CDR1 SEHNR and CDR2 FQNEAQ (reference sequence). Trimming pared 5 bases from V and 0 bases from J, leaving 11 bases between. The CDR3 region is CASSGTGYSGNTIYF. CDR3 DNA sequence: TGTGCCAGCAGCGGAACAGGTTACTCTGGAAACACCATATATTTT.

The chain has TRBV27 and TRBJ2-7; D is uncertain. The CDR3 spans 13 residues. Trimming removed 0 bases at V and 0 bases at J, with 3 bases between. CDR1 and CDR2 from the germline V gene are MNHEY and SMNVEV (reference sequence). CDR3 DNA sequence: TGTGCCAGCAGTTTATCCCGCTCCTACGAGCAGTACTTC. Its protein product is CASSLSRSYEQYF.

The V gene is TRBV25-1, the J gene TRBJ1-1, with TRBD1 identical over 10 bases. Germline V gives CDR1 MGHDK, CDR2 SYGVNS. The CDR3 consists of 14 residues. V shed 4 bases, J shed 9 bases, and the junction held 8 bases outside the gene matches. The CDR3 nucleotides are TGTGCCAGCAGTGTCGGGGACAGGGGTCGGAAAGCTTTCTTT. Its translation is CASSVGDRGRKAFF. The variable domain in full, with the rest retrieved from reference TRBV25-1 and TRBJ1-1, is EADIYQTPRYLVIGTGKKITLECSQTMGHDKMYWYQQDPGMELHLIHYSYGVNSTEKGDLSSESTVSRIRTEHFPLTLESARPSHTSQYLCASSVGDRGRKAFFGQGTRLTVV.

The chain is built from TRBV11-3 and TRBJ2-5; 12 positions agree with TRBD2. The CDR3 has 15 residues. J lost 3 bases, V lost 5 bases, and 4 bases had no gene match. The germline V gene encodes CDR1 SGHNT and CDR2 YENEEA. The CDR3 reads CASSPGLAGEETQYF. Here the CDR3 DNA reads TGTGCCAGCAGCCCGGGACTAGCGGGCGAAGAGACCCAGTACTTC.

The chain uses TRBV9 and TRBJ2-1, with TRBD2 matching over 12 bases. Germline V gene sequence: CDR1 SGDLS, CDR2 YYNGEE. V gave up 0 bases and J gave up 5 bases; unmatched junction bases: 9. The CDR3 totals 18 residues. Written as DNA, the CDR3 is TGTGCCAGCAGCGTAGCTCGTCTAGCGGGAGGGCCCGACAATGAGCAGTTCTTC. It specifies CASSVARLAGGPDNEQFF.

The chain uses TRBV25-1 and TRBJ2-5; 8 bases align to TRBD1. There are 16 residues in the CDR3. Germline lookup yields CDR1 MGHDK and CDR2 SYGVNS. Unmatched junction bases numbered 13, after V lost 7 bases and J lost 3 bases. CDR3 residues: CASKVPGGHQKETQYF. The CDR3 nucleotides read TGTGCCAGCAAGGTTCCAGGGGGCCATCAGAAAGAGACCCAGTACTTC.

The chain recombines TRBV27 with TRBJ2-7, with 13 bases identical to TRBD2. This CDR3 has 19 residues. Germline V gives CDR1 MNHEY, CDR2 SMNVEV (reference sequence). Trimming cost V 0 bases and J 3 bases; bases outside gene matches: 11. CDR3 bases: TGTGCCAGCAGTTTATCAGGGACTAGCGGGACGGACCCCCTCTACGAGCAGTACTTC. It is translated as CASSLSGTSGTDPLYEQYF.

The CDR3 region is CASRTGTGALRGELFF. The DNA for the CDR3 is TGCGCCAGCAGAACTGGGACAGGGGCTTTGAGAGGGGAGCTGTTTTTT. The chain recombines TRBV5-1 with TRBJ2-2, with 10 bases matching TRBD1. V trimming: 5 bases; J trimming: 8 bases; junction bases outside the gene matches: 12. Per germline, CDR1 SGHRS and CDR2 YFSETQ. The CDR3 runs to 16 residues.

The V call is TRBV11-3, the J call TRBJ2-1; D is uncertain. Deletions cut 3 bases from V and 6 bases from J, with 3 bases between. The CDR3 totals 11 residues. CDR1 and CDR2 (germline): SGHNT, YENEEA. CDR3 coding DNA: TGTGCCAGCAGCTTCCTCAATGAGCAGTTCTTC. It yields the protein CASSFLNEQFF.

V is TRBV5-6 and J is TRBJ1-6, with no clear D. With 2 bases removed from V and 7 bases from J, the gap between germline ends came to 16 bases. This CDR3 contains 16 residues. Germline CDR1 and CDR2: SGHDT and YYEEEE. As DNA, the CDR3 is TGTGCCAGCAGCTTTTCTATGCGGGGATCGAATTCACCCCTCCACTTT. Its protein is CASSFSMRGSNSPLHF.

J is TRBJ2-7 and V is TRBV7-9, with 12 bases identical to TRBD2. Looked up from germline, CDR1 is SEHNR and CDR2 is FQNEAQ (reference sequence). The CDR3 has 15 residues. With 6 bases clipped from V and 2 bases from J, the junction kept 5 bases outside the gene matches. The CDR3 DNA follows: TGTGCCAGCAGTCTCCTAGCGGGGGGGGCCTACGAGCAGTACTTC. Residues: CASSLLAGGAYEQYF.

Only one count was recorded for this clone. The V call is TRBV11-3, the J call TRBJ2-7; the D gene could be TRBD1 or TRBD2 (6 bases each). Germline CDR1 SGHNT, CDR2 YENEEA. This CDR3 contains 13 residues. Trimming took 4 bases from V and 2 from J, leaving 9 bases between them. CDR3 protein: CASSSRGAYEQYF. The CDR3 nucleotides read TGTGCCAGCAGCTCAAGGGGGGCCTACGAGCAGTACTTC.

This rearrangement joins TRBV9 to TRBJ1-2; unclear D gene. V was clipped by 4 bases and J by 2 bases, with 15 bases between them. The length of the CDR3 is 15 residues. The germline V gene encodes CDR1 SGDLS and CDR2 YYNGEE. The CDR3 DNA is TGTGCCAGCAGCACTGGGGAGGCGGGAAACTATGGCTACACCTTC. This sequence encodes CASSTGEAGNYGYTF.

This clone was counted a single time. The V call is TRBV29-1, the J call TRBJ2-7; no clear D gene. CDR3 length: 14 residues. Germline CDR1 is SQVTM and CDR2 is ANQGSEA. The germline V and J ends were trimmed by 5 bases and 0 bases, with 14 bases remaining between them. The CDR3 here is CSVLGSASSYEQYF. CDR3 nucleotide sequence: TGCAGCGTTTTAGGCTCAGCAAGCTCCTACGAGCAGTACTTC.

The rearrangement joins TRBV2 to TRBJ2-3; no firm D call. The V gene lost 10 bases and the J gene lost 4 bases, with 12 bases spanning the gap. CDR3 length equals 12 residues. In germline, CDR1 is SNHLY, CDR2 FYNNEI. The CDR3 DNA reads as TGTGCCACCCCAGAAGGCGCAGATACGCAGTATTTT. It specifies CATPEGADTQYF.

V usage is TRBV5-1 and J usage is TRBJ1-1; no definite D call. Looked up from germline, CDR1 is SGHRS and CDR2 is YFSETQ. The CDR3 loop spans 14 amino acids. Trimming cost V 0 bases and J 4 bases, with 10 bases left between them. CDR3 nucleotide sequence: TGCGCCAGCAGCTTGGCCAGACGGGGCACTGAAGCTTTCTTT. It is translated as CASSLARRGTEAFF.

This chain joins TRBV20-1 and TRBJ2-1, with no clear D. Trimming pared 2 bases from V and 7 bases from J, leaving 6 bases between. The germline V gene has CDR1 DFQATT and CDR2 SNEGSKA (reference sequence). The CDR3 has 11 residues. CDR3 DNA: TGCAGTGCTAGACTGGTTAATGAGCAGTTCTTC. As protein: CSARLVNEQFF.